This is a list of T cell receptor beta chains from one sample in a study of cytomegalovirus exposure and HLA in healthy donors. Profiled with immunoSEQ multiplex PCR; TCRdb holds only in-frame clones, not every one. Here the sample spans about 190,000 clones, roughly 80% being singletons. The sequenced material came from PBMCs. The receptors shown here come from a woman between 25 and 40 years old in good health and CMV-seropositive. Each CDR3 is given with its conserved first and last residue. The order of the fields is D gene, J gene, V gene, clone size, CDR3 protein, CDR3 DNA. A D gene is named only where the DNA matches it firmly. Clone size appears in some rows only: once, few, many, or a class for an expanded clone.

TRBD1,TRBJ2-2,TRBV5-1,-,CASSLRGRGTGELFF,TGCGCCAGCAGCCTAAGGGGGCGCGGCACCGGGGAGCTGTTTTTT
TRBD1,TRBJ2-1,TRBV7-9,once,CSSQQGVIEQFF,TGTTCCAGCCAGCAGGGGGTTATTGAGCAGTTCTTC
TRBD2,TRBJ2-3,TRBV19,-,CASTTSGSRADTQYF,TGTGCCAGTACGACTAGCGGGAGCAGGGCAGATACGCAGTATTTT
-,TRBJ1-3,TRBV7-2,once,CASSLAPTLSSGNTIYF,TGTGCCAGCAGCTTGGCCCCGACATTGAGCTCTGGAAACACCATATATTTT
-,TRBJ1-4,TRBV6-5,-,CASSYSTRGEKLFF,TGTGCCAGCAGTTACTCGACGAGAGGGGAAAAACTGTTTTTT
TRBD1,TRBJ2-7,TRBV28,-,CASGDRGIYEQYF,TGTGCCAGCGGGGACAGGGGTATCTACGAGCAGTACTTC
-,TRBJ2-1,TRBV27,-,CASSFNGAREQFF,TGTGCCAGCAGTTTTAATGGGGCAAGGGAGCAGTTCTTC
-,TRBJ1-3,TRBV29-1,-,CSVETQWGGGNTIYF,TGCAGCGTTGAAACCCAGTGGGGGGGTGGAAACACCATATATTTT
TRBD2,TRBJ2-7,TRBV6-6,-,CASSKLAGDSRNEQYF,TGTGCCAGCAGTAAACTAGCGGGAGACTCCCGAAACGAGCAGTACTTC
TRBD2,TRBJ2-7,TRBV27,-,CASSRGTSGYEQYF,TGTGCCAGCTCTAGGGGGACTAGCGGGTACGAGCAGTACTTC
-,TRBJ1-1,TRBV4-1,-,CASSQSSRGAFF,TGCGCCAGCAGCCAGTCCTCGAGAGGAGCTTTCTTT
TRBD2,TRBJ2-7,TRBV6-1,-,CASSQREENYEQYF,TGTGCCAGCAGTCAGCGGGAGGAGAACTACGAGCAGTACTTC
-,TRBJ2-7,TRBV7-9,once,CASSLDGSGNEQYF,TGTGCCAGCAGCTTAGACGGGAGTGGAAACGAGCAGTACTTC
-,TRBJ2-1,TRBV6-5,-,CASAMQREGNEQFF,TGTGCCAGCGCAATGCAGCGCGAGGGAAATGAGCAGTTCTTC
TRBD1,TRBJ2-1,TRBV27,-,CASIQRGLGGNEQFF,TGTGCCAGCATCCAAAGGGGGCTGGGTGGGAATGAGCAGTTCTTC
TRBD2,TRBJ2-2,TRBV5-1,-,CASSWTSGRATGELFF,TGCGCCAGCAGCTGGACTAGCGGGAGGGCCACCGGGGAGCTGTTTTTT
TRBD2,TRBJ2-7,TRBV27,-,CASSLSGSYEQYF,TGTGCCAGCAGCCTTAGCGGGAGCTACGAGCAGTACTTC
-,TRBJ2-2,TRBV28,-,CASTYTGELFF,TGTGCCAGCACTTACACCGGGGAGCTGTTTTTT
-,TRBJ2-5,TRBV21-1,-,CASSKCPFAETQYF,TGTGCCAGCAGCAAATGCCCCTTTGCGGAGACCCAGTACTTC
-,TRBJ2-6,TRBV4-2,-,CASSQDQGSGANVLTF,TGTGCCAGCAGCCAAGATCAGGGGTCTGGGGCCAACGTCCTGACTTTC
TRBD2,TRBJ2-2,TRBV6-1,-,CASRYGRTNTGELFF,TGTGCCAGCAGATACGGGAGGACGAACACCGGGGAGCTGTTTTTT
TRBD2,TRBJ2-1,TRBV6-4,-,CASRNREGGNNEQFF,TGTGCCAGCAGAAATCGGGAGGGTGGTAACAATGAGCAGTTCTTC
TRBD2,TRBJ2-6,TRBV10-2,-,CASSEPGRGSGANVLTF,TGCGCCAGCAGTGAGCCAGGGAGGGGCTCTGGGGCCAACGTCCTGACTTTC
-,TRBJ1-2,TRBV28,-,CASSFYRDGYTF,TGTGCCAGCAGTTTTTACAGGGACGGCTACACCTTC
-,TRBJ2-7,TRBV28,-,CASSFEQGNFYEQYF,TGTGCCAGCAGTTTTGAGCAGGGGAACTTCTACGAGCAGTACTTC
-,TRBJ2-1,TRBV5-1,-,CASSLGREDNEQFF,TGCGCCAGCAGCTTGGGGCGGGAAGACAATGAGCAGTTCTTC
TRBD2,TRBJ2-7,TRBV9,once,CASSPDPLTSGRRYEQYF,TGTGCCAGCAGCCCCGACCCCCTGACTAGCGGGAGGCGGTACGAGCAGTACTTC
TRBD2,TRBJ2-7,TRBV13,-,CASSLELAGAGYEQYF,TGTGCCAGCAGCTTAGAGTTAGCGGGGGCCGGATACGAGCAGTACTTC
-,TRBJ2-1,TRBV10-2,-,CASKTGYDNEQFF,TGCGCCAGCAAAACAGGGTACGACAATGAGCAGTTCTTC